The sequence of this TCR beta chain was determined in a study of cytomegalovirus exposure and HLA in healthy donors. Study background: An earlier analysis identified 110 million or so unique TCR beta sequences in about 170 million T cells.

PCR was performed using 60 Vbeta and 13 Jbeta primers. Some clones are missing from TCRdb's copy, which holds only in-frame ones; the method was immunoSEQ multiplex PCR. Of around 150,000 clones listed, 84% are singletons. Sequenced input: PBMCs. This TCR was sampled from a young man in good health and CMV-seronegative.

CDR3 in amino acids: CASSPWATDTDTQYF. The CDR3 region has the DNA TGTGCCAGCAGCCCCTGGGCGACAGACACAGATACGCAGTATTTT. V usage is TRBV7-9 and J usage is TRBJ2-3, with a weak D call TRBD1 (5 bases). The CDR3 loop spans 15 amino acids. The germline gives CDR1 SEHNR, CDR2 FQNEAQ (reference sequence). The V and J ends lost 5 bases and 2 bases respectively, with 14 bases between them.